The 17 T cell receptor beta chains below all came from one sample that was sequenced in a study of read filtering for tumor transcriptome and immune sequencing. Molecular barcoded adaptors covering alpha/delta and beta/gamma chains were used on approximately 440 ng RNA. TCRdb called the reads again in MiXCR, with one record for every CDR3 protein. The sample carries about 86,000 distinct CDR3 sequences, 9% to 15% recorded once. The specimen was a population of CD138-negative cells sorted from bone marrow. These receptors came from a donor over 35 with multiple myeloma.

This rearrangement joins TRBV20-1 to TRBJ2-3; maybe TRBD2 (5 bases). Germline V lookup: CDR1 DFQATT, CDR2 SNEGSKA (reference sequence). CDR3 length: 15 amino acids. Trimming stripped 0 bases from V and 1 base from J, with 11 bases between. The CDR3 protein is CSARDAGVGTDTQYF. CDR3 coding DNA: TGCAGTGCTAGAGATGCCGGGGTGGGCACAGATACGCAGTATTTT.

This clonotype was counted many times. The chain recombines TRBV19 with TRBJ2-5; D is perhaps TRBD2 (5 bases). V lost 3 bases and J lost 5, with 10 bases in between. The CDR3 runs to 13 residues. CDR1 and CDR2 (germline): LNHDA, SQIVND (reference sequence). CDR3 sequence: CASSIGERETQYF. The CDR3 DNA sequence: TGTGCCAGTAGTATCGGGGAACGGGAGACCCAGTACTTC. Looking up the rest from reference TRBV19 and TRBJ2-5 gives the full variable domain: DGGITQSPKYLFRKEGQNVTLSCEQNLNHDAMYWYRQDPGQGLRLIYYSQIVNDFQKGDIAEGYSVSREKKESFPLTVTSAQKNPTAFYLCASSIGERETQYFGPGTRLLVL.

This clonotype came up many times. The chain links TRBV5-1 to TRBJ2-2; 7 positions agree with TRBD1. Trimming removed 3 bases from V and 1 base from J; junction bases left unmatched: 0. Germline loops: CDR1 SGHRS, CDR2 YFSETQ. The CDR3 consists of 14 residues. The CDR3 sequence is CASSWDRNTGELFF. The CDR3 DNA sequence: TGCGCCAGCAGCTGGGACAGGAACACCGGGGAGCTGTTTTTT.

This clonotype has at least ten counts. This chain uses TRBV29-1 with TRBJ2-3, with TRBD2 identical over 15 bases. V trimming: 5 bases; J trimming: 0 bases; junction bases outside the gene matches: 6. The CDR3 extends over 17 amino acids. Germline loops: CDR1 SQVTM, CDR2 ANQGSEA. The CDR3 region is CSVPPGLAGGSTDTQYF. DNA of the CDR3: TGCAGCGTTCCTCCGGGACTAGCGGGAGGAAGCACAGATACGCAGTATTTT.

This clonotype was observed a few times. Only one base separates this from a far larger clonotype, so it likely reflects a read error. The rearrangement links TRBV5-1 to TRBJ2-1, with unresolved D. The J call may be faulty, since TRBJ2-7 better matches the DNA end. Germline V gene data show CDR1 as SGHRS and CDR2 as YFSETQ. The CDR3 has 11 residues. CDR3 loop: CVSSSEYEQYF. The CDR3 bases are TGCGTCAGCAGCTCTGAGTACGAGCAGTACTTC.

The chain recombines TRBV11-3 with TRBJ2-1, with D perhaps matching TRBD1 (6 bases). V was cut by 4 bases and J by 3 bases, with 10 bases left in between. The CDR3 runs to 14 residues. The germline V gene has CDR1 SGHNT and CDR2 YENEEA. DNA for the CDR3: TGTGCCAGCAGCTCCCGGGACATCTACAATGAGCAGTTCTTC. It encodes CASSSRDIYNEQFF.

With respect to this clonotype: The junction does not match germline at one end; this may be a read error. The J gene is TRBJ1-1, the V gene TRBV12-3 or TRBV12-4; no clear D gene. The CDR3 has 12 amino acids. The CDR3 reads CASSFFPTEDFF. CDR3 in DNA: TGTGCCAGCAGTTTTTTCCCCACTGAAGATTTCTTT.

This clonotype was detected ten times or more. V usage is TRBV4-1 and J usage is TRBJ2-1, with 8 nucleotides matching TRBD1. The CDR3 runs to 14 residues. V lost 4 bases and J lost 8; bases outside the gene matches: 7. Germline CDR1 and CDR2: MGHRA and YSYEKL. DNA for the CDR3: TGCGCCAGCAGCCCCGGACAGGGAGTTTATGAGCAGTTCTTC. Translated: CASSPGQGVYEQFF.

This clonotype was counted only a few times. A much larger clone differs from this one at a single base, so this may be a read error. The chain recombines TRBV28 with TRBJ2-2; unclear D gene. CDR3 size: 16 residues. Trimming left V 9 bases short and J 6 bases short, with 23 bases between. Germline-derived CDR1 and CDR2 are MDHEN and SYDVKM. CDR3 DNA sequence: TGTGCCAGTAAGCCTCTGCCGGGCCACGGGTCCGGGGAGCTGTTTTTT. Translation gives CASKPLPGHGSGELFF. The full variable domain, rest sourced from reference TRBV28 and TRBJ2-2, is DVKVTQSSRYLVKRTGEKVFLECVQDMDHENMFWYRQDPGLGLRLIYFSYDVKMKEKGDIPEGYSVSREKKERFSLILESASTNQTSMYLCASKPLPGHGSGELFFGEGSRLTVL.

This clonotype was counted many times. The gene calls are TRBV29-1 and TRBJ1-2; D is undetermined. The V end lost 4 bases, the J end lost 14 bases, and 11 bases lay between the germline ends. CDR1 and CDR2 (germline): SQVTM, ANQGSEA. This CDR3 contains 9 residues. The CDR3 nucleotides read TGCAGCGTTGGCCCCCTTGGAACCTTC. Translation: CSVGPLGTF.

This clonotype has ten or more counts. V usage is TRBV2 and J usage is TRBJ2-1; D uncertain. The V end was cut by 4 bases, the J end by 10 bases, with 8 bases between. CDR3 length: 11 residues. Germline CDR1 and CDR2: SNHLY and FYNNEI. The CDR3 DNA sequence: TGTGCCAGCAGTGGTGAGGCCGAGCAGTTCTTC. It translates to CASSGEAEQFF.

This clonotype was counted a few times. A much more abundant neighbour one base away suggests this may be a read error. The CDR3 DNA is TGTGCCACCAGTGAGAGCCCTCAGCCCCAGCATTTT. Translation: CATSESPQPQHF. The chain is built from TRBV10-3 and TRBJ1-5; D is undetermined. From germline, CDR1 is ENHRY and CDR2 SYGVKD. CDR3 size: 12 residues.

This clonotype has a count of ten or more. The chain couples TRBV7-8 to TRBJ2-2; possibly TRBD1 for D (5 bases). This CDR3 contains 15 residues. CDR1 is SGHVS and CDR2 is FQNEAQ in the germline V gene. The germline V and J ends were trimmed by 11 bases and 0 bases, with 16 bases remaining between them. The CDR3 is CAASLGRTNTGELFF. DNA of the CDR3: TGTGCCGCCTCTTTGGGGCGTACGAACACCGGGGAGCTGTTTTTT. Full variable domain (outside the CDR3, taken from reference TRBV7-8 and TRBJ2-2): GAGVSQSPRYKVAKRGQDVALRCDPISGHVSLFWYQQALGQGPEFLTYFQNEAQLDKSGLPSDRFFAERPEGSVSTLKIQRTQQEDSAVYLCAASLGRTNTGELFFGEGSRLTVL.

In this sample, this clonotype turned up many times. J is TRBJ2-1 and V is TRBV20-1; 7 bases fit TRBD1. The V gene's germline CDR1 is DFQATT and CDR2 SNEGSKA (reference sequence). The CDR3 length is 15 residues. The J segment lost 4 bases and the V segment lost 3 bases, leaving 9 bases of the junction unmatched. For the CDR3, the DNA is TGCAGTGCTAGTCCCCCGGGACAGATATACAATGAGCAGTTCTTC. It specifies CSASPPGQIYNEQFF.

V and J are TRBV29-1 and TRBJ2-1; 9 nucleotides line up with TRBD2. V gave up 6 bases and J gave up 3 bases; unmatched junction bases: 6. Germline V gives CDR1 SQVTM, CDR2 ANQGSEA. CDR3 length: 14 amino acids. CDR3 bases: TGCAGCGTCCTGGGACTAGCAGACTACAATGAGCAGTTCTTC. Translation: CSVLGLADYNEQFF.

This clonotype was observed at least ten times. The CDR3 DNA reads TGTGCCAGCAGTTACTACGGGGGAGAGCCCCAGCATTTT. This sequence encodes CASSYYGGEPQHF. The chain recombines TRBV6-2 or TRBV6-3 with TRBJ1-5; a possible D gene is TRBD1 (5 bases). Trimming left V 1 base short and J 8 bases short, with 9 bases between. The germline gives CDR1 MNHEY, CDR2 SVGEGT. The CDR3 runs to 13 residues.

In its sample, this clonotype was seen a few times. V and J are TRBV5-1 and TRBJ2-5; 10 bases match TRBD2. Germline values: CDR1 SGHRS, CDR2 YFSETQ. V gave up 7 bases and J gave up 5 bases; unmatched junction bases: 5. The CDR3 loop spans 13 amino acids. The CDR3 is CASASGGSETQYF. CDR3 coding DNA: TGCGCCAGCGCTAGCGGGGGAAGCGAGACCCAGTACTTC.